This T cell receptor beta chain was sequenced during a study of identical twins. This CDR3 comprises 14 residues. V shed 1 base and J shed 2 bases, with 9 bases lying between them. In germline, CDR1 is SGHNT, CDR2 YENEEA. Study findings and constraints: Out-of-frame sharing of TCR alpha in monozygotic twins was underestimated by models.

TCRdb recomputed calls from the 5' RACE reads with MiXCR, one row per CDR3 protein. The repertoire has about 520,000 distinct CDR3 sequences, less than 25% of them found once; the top ten carry under 0.95%. In the case of this clonotype: Its specificity is not known.

This same sample was also part of a study on T cells expressing NK-cell markers. That report notes: Dominant NKG2C+ clonotypes accounted for about 1.0-8% of CD8+ T cells in 5 to 7 donors. Similarly, these clonotypes led the CD3+CD56-NKG2C+ fraction as well in several donors.

The sequence came from a woman aged 18-29 years in good health. This chain uses TRBV11-3 with TRBJ2-7; D is undetermined. The sequencing input was CD4+ T cells sorted from blood. The CDR3 loop is CASSLARVTYEQYF. CDR3 in DNA: TGTGCCAGCAGCTTAGCCCGGGTTACCTACGAGCAGTACTTC.